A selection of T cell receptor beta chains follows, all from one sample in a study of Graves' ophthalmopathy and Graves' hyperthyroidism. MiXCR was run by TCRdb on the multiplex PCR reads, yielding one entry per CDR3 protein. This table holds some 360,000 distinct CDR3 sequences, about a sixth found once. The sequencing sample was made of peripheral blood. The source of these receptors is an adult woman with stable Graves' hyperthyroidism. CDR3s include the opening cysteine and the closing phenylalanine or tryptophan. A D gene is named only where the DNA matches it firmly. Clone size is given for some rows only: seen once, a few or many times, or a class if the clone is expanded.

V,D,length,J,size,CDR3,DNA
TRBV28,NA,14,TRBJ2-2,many,CATLRGTNTGELFF,TGTGCCACCCTTCGGGGGACTAACACCGGGGAGCTGTTTTTT
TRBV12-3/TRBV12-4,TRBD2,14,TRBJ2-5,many,CASSPTSGSETQYF,TGTGCCAGCAGTCCGACTAGCGGATCGGAGACCCAGTACTTC
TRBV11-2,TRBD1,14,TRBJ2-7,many,CASSQIIGGQGEYF,TGTGCCAGCAGCCAAATTATAGGCGGACAGGGGGAGTACTTC
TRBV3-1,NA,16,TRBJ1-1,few,CASSQREGGMGSEAFF,TGTGCCAGCAGCCAAAGGGAGGGGGGTATGGGCTCTGAAGCTTTCTTT
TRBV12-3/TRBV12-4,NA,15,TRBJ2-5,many,CASSLGAETMETQYF,TGTGCCAGCAGTTTAGGGGCAGAAACGATGGAGACCCAGTACTTC
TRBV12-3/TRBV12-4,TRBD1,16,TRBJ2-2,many,CASSSLGQEDTGELFF,TGTGCCAGCAGTTCTCTGGGACAGGAGGACACCGGGGAGCTGTTTTTT
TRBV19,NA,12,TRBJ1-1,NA,CASWGPDTEAFF,TGTGCCAGTTGGGGTCCGGACACTGAAGCTTTCTTT
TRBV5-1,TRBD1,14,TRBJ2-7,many,CASRYGQGGDEQYF,TGCGCCAGCAGGTATGGACAGGGGGGCGACGAGCAGTACTTC
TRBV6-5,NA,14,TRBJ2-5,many,CASSYRGGQETQYF,TGTGCCAGCAGTTACAGAGGGGGACAAGAGACCCAGTACTTC
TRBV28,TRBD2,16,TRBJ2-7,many,CASSFGLAEITYEQYF,TGTGCCAGCAGTTTCGGACTAGCGGAGATTACCTACGAGCAGTACTTC
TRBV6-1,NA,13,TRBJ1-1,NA,CASSPQQGSGAFF,TGTGCCAGCAGTCCACAACAAGGGAGTGGGGCTTTCTTT
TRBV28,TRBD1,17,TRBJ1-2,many,CASSQTGQGWLQPYTPF,TGTGCCAGCAGCCAGACAGGGCAAGGATGGCTACAGCCCTACACCCCCTTC
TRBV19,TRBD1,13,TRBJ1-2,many,CASSVQGDYGYTF,TGTGCCAGTAGTGTACAGGGGGACTATGGCTACACCTTC
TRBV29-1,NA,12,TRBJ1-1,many,CSVRRGYTEAFF,TGCAGCGTGCGCAGGGGATACACTGAAGCTTTCTTT
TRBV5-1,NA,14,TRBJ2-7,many,CASSPPQESYEQYF,TGCGCCAGCAGCCCCCCACAGGAATCCTACGAGCAGTACTTC
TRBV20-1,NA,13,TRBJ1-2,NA,CSAPTETNYGYTF,TGCAGTGCTCCGACCGAGACTAACTATGGCTACACCTTC
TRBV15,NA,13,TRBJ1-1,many,CATSRDLGSEAFF,TGTGCCACCAGCAGAGATTTGGGGAGTGAAGCTTTCTTT
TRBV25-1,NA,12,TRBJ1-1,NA,CASRTHKGKAFF,TGTGCCAGCAGGACACATAAGGGTAAAGCTTTCTTT
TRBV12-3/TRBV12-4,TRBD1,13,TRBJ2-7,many,CASRGTGTYEQYF,TGTGCCAGCAGGGGGACAGGGACCTACGAGCAGTACTTC
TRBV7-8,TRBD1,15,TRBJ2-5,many,CASSLNRGWSETQYF,TGTGCCAGCAGCTTAAACAGGGGCTGGTCAGAGACCCAGTACTTC
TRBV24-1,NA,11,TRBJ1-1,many,CATSAGAEAFF,TGTGCCACCAGTGCGGGTGCTGAAGCTTTCTTT
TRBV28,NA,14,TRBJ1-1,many,CASSLIQKNTEAFF,TGTGCCAGCAGTTTAATTCAGAAGAACACTGAAGCTTTCTTT
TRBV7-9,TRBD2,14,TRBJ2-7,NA,CASSLIGQRGEQYF,TGTGCCAGCAGCTTAATAGGCCAGCGGGGCGAGCAGTACTTC
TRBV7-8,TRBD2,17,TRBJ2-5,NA,CASSFGTSGGAVETQYF,TGTGCCAGCAGCTTTGGGACTAGCGGGGGGGCGGTCGAGACCCAGTACTTC
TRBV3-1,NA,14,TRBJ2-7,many,CASSQAGISYEQYF,TGTGCCAGCAGCCAAGCCGGGATCTCCTACGAGCAGTACTTC
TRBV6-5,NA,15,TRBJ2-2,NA,CASSYSATNTGELFF,TGTGCCAGCAGTTACTCCGCGACGAACACCGGGGAGCTGTTTTTT
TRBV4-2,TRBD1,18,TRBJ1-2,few,CASSQNPHRQGNNNGYTF,TGTGCCAGCAGCCAAAATCCCCACCGACAGGGAAATAACAATGGCTACACCTTC
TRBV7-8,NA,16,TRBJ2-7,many,CASSLVLGGGSYEQYF,TGTGCCAGCAGCTTAGTGTTGGGCGGAGGCTCCTACGAGCAGTACTTC
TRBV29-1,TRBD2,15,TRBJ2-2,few,CSVEILAGVDGELFF,TGCAGCGTTGAAATACTAGCGGGAGTTGACGGGGAGCTGTTTTTT
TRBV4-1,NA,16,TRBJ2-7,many,CASSQGGALDSYEQYF,TGCGCCAGCAGCCAAGGAGGAGCACTTGACTCCTACGAGCAGTACTTC
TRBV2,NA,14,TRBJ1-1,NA,CASSPQGVNTEAFF,TGTGCCAGCAGCCCACAGGGTGTGAACACTGAAGCTTTCTTT
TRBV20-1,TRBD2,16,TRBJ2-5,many,CSARPMTSGSQETQYF,TGCAGTGCTAGACCGATGACTAGCGGGAGCCAAGAGACCCAGTACTTC
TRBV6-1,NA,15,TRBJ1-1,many,CASSEDRGRNTEAFF,TGTGCCAGCAGTGAAGATCGGGGGAGGAACACTGAAGCTTTCTTT
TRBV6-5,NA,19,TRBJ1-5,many,CASSLNLLSGVTSNQPQHF,TGTGCCAGCAGTCTGAATTTACTATCAGGGGTTACTAGCAATCAGCCCCAGCATTTT
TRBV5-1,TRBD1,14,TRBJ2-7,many,CASSPLQGAYEQYF,TGCGCCAGCAGCCCACTACAGGGGGCCTACGAGCAGTACTTC
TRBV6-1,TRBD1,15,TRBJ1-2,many,CASRDTGDRAYGYTF,TGTGCCAGCAGAGATACAGGGGATCGGGCCTATGGCTACACCTTC
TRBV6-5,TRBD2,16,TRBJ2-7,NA,CASSSGGVPGGGEQYF,TGTGCCAGCAGTTCCGGCGGGGTCCCGGGGGGTGGCGAGCAGTACTTC
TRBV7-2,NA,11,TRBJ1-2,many,CASSRDLGYTF,TGTGCCAGCAGCCGGGACCTCGGCTACACCTTC
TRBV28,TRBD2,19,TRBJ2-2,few,CASSLSPRLTSGNTGELFF,TGTGCCAGCAGTTTGTCCCCTCGGCTGACTAGCGGGAACACCGGGGAGCTGTTTTTT
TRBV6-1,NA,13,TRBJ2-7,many,CASRKGGAYEQYF,TGTGCCAGCAGGAAGGGGGGAGCCTACGAGCAGTACTTC
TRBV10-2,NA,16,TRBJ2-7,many,CASSDLLALQDYEQYF,TGCGCCAGCAGTGATTTGCTAGCCCTCCAGGACTACGAGCAGTACTTC
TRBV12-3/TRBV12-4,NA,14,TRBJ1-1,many,CASSPGYIHTEAFF,TGTGCCAGCAGCCCTGGATACATACACACTGAAGCTTTCTTT
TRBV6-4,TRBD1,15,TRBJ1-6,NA,CASSDRGHFNSPLHF,TGTGCCAGCTCGGACAGGGGGCACTTTAATTCACCCCTCCACTTT
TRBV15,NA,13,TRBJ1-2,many,CATSREGAYGYTF,TGTGCCACCAGCAGAGAGGGGGCCTATGGCTACACCTTC
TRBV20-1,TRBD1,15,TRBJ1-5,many,CSAPFGTGASGPQHF,TGCAGTGCCCCCTTCGGGACAGGTGCCTCTGGACCCCAGCATTTT
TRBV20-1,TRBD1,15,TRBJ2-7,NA,CSARETGQGTHEQYF,TGCAGTGCTAGAGAGACGGGACAGGGTACCCACGAGCAGTACTTC
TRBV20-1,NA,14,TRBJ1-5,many,CSARDLGSNQPQHF,TGCAGTGCTAGAGATTTGGGTAGCAATCAGCCCCAGCATTTT